This record looks at one T cell receptor (beta chain) sequence and its context. The time point: patch test 1, 2 weeks after DPC sensitization. Treatment: therapeutic diphenylcyclopropenone sensitization with weekly scalp DPC. This CDR3 spans 17 amino acids. With 2 bases clipped from V and 3 bases from J, the junction kept 12 bases outside the gene matches. The germline V gene encodes CDR1 MNHEY and CDR2 SVGAGI. This entry belongs to a study of human T cells and chemical hapten exposure. MiXCR, run by TCRdb on the RACE reads, gives a single entry per CDR3 protein. The sample has some 190,000 distinct CDR3 sequences, around 20% seen once; the top ten hold less than 7%.

This clonotype was obtained from a woman between 50 and 59 years old with alopecia areata. Some clones in this sample may be carry-over from other donors' samples. The sample here was whole blood, taken in connection with sensitization to the hapten diphenylcyclopropenone (DPC). The rearrangement links TRBV6-5 to TRBJ2-7; 8 bases line up with TRBD2. The CDR3 loop is CASSYAGTRLARYEQYF. For the CDR3, the DNA is TGTGCCAGCAGTTACGCGGGGACTAGGTTGGCTCGCTACGAGCAGTACTTC.